The 20 T cell receptor beta chains listed next were all sequenced from one sample in a study of T cells after yellow fever vaccination. TCRdb re-analysed the 5' RACE reads in MiXCR, keeping a single row per CDR3 protein. Here the sample spans under 400,000 distinct CDR3 sequences, around 12% being singletons. This specimen was CD4+ T cells sorted from PBMCs, taken 15 days after the yellow fever booster vaccination. All receptors come from a man aged 18 to 29 who received the YFV17D yellow fever vaccine.

V gene TRBV11-2 combines with J gene TRBJ1-1; D might be TRBD1 (6 bases). Trimming removed 4 bases from V and 8 bases from J, with 14 bases in between. Germline assignment: CDR1 SGHAT and CDR2 FQNNGV. The CDR3 is made up of 13 amino acids. In nucleotides, the CDR3 is TGTGCCAGCAGCTCTGGGAATCAGGGGGAAGCTTTCTTT. The encoded protein is CASSSGNQGEAFF.

The V gene is TRBV11-1, the J gene TRBJ2-7, with TRBD2 matching over 11 bases. Germline loops: CDR1 SGHAT, CDR2 FQDESV (reference sequence). CDR3 length equals 16 residues. The V gene end was trimmed by 0 bases and the J gene end by 5 bases; junction bases not matched to a gene: 6. CDR3 nucleotide sequence: TGTGCCAGCAGCTTAGCTCCTACTAGCGGGGGCCACGAGCAGTACTTC. Translated: CASSLAPTSGGHEQYF.

This clonotype was seen a handful of times. The chain has TRBV5-1 and TRBJ1-4; possible D gene TRBD1, 6 bases. The CDR3 totals 12 residues. Germline CDR1 reads SGHRS; CDR2 reads YFSETQ. Trimming took off 4 bases at V and 13 bases at J, with 14 bases between the two ends. CDR3 residues: CASSADRGRLFF. CDR3 bases: TGCGCCAGCAGCGCGGACAGAGGAAGACTGTTTTTT. Looking up the rest from reference TRBV5-1 and TRBJ1-4 gives the full variable domain: KAGVTQTPRYLIKTRGQQVTLSCSPISGHRSVSWYQQTPGQGLQFLFEYFSETQRNKGNFPGRFSGRQFSNSRSEMNVSTLELGDSALYLCASSADRGRLFFGSGTQLSVL.

This clonotype was found a few times. The chain carries TRBV9 and TRBJ1-2, with no clear D. The CDR3 contains 12 residues. Germline V gene lookup returns CDR1 SGDLS and CDR2 YYNGEE. Trimming took 0 bases from V and 8 from J, leaving 8 bases between them. CDR3 bases: TGTGCCAGCAGCGTAGAGCCTGGCGGCTACACCTTC. Amino acids: CASSVEPGGYTF.

V usage is TRBV18 and J usage is TRBJ2-1; no clear D. The ends were cut back, 3 bases at V and 7 bases at J, with 10 bases in the middle. The CDR3 covers 13 residues. Per germline, CDR1 KGHSH and CDR2 LQKENI. CDR3 DNA: TGTGCCAGCTCACCCCCAGGCGAAAATGAGCAGTTCTTC. It specifies CASSPPGENEQFF.

This chain uses TRBV11-2 with TRBJ2-4; maybe TRBD1 (6 bases). The germline V gene encodes CDR1 SGHAT and CDR2 FQNNGV. The CDR3 has 18 amino acids. V was shortened by 8 bases and J by 1 base, with 24 bases between the two germline ends. The CDR3 loop is CASRPGPNRDLAKNIQYF. The CDR3 DNA follows: TGTGCCAGCCGCCCAGGGCCAAACAGGGATCTCGCCAAAAACATTCAGTACTTC.

The rearrangement links TRBV11-2 to TRBJ2-1; perhaps TRBD1 as D (6 bases). V was cut by 5 bases and J by 0 bases, with 17 bases left in between. Germline assignment: CDR1 SGHAT and CDR2 FQNNGV. CDR3 length: 17 residues. The CDR3 region is CASSPPTGRSSYNEQFF. In nucleotides, the CDR3 is TGTGCCAGCAGCCCCCCGACAGGCCGGAGCTCCTACAATGAGCAGTTCTTC.

The J gene is TRBJ2-7, the V gene TRBV18; 9 bases align to TRBD1. The CDR3 contains 14 residues. Germline lookup yields CDR1 KGHSH and CDR2 LQKENI. V gave up 8 bases and J gave up 0 bases; unmatched junction bases: 5. The CDR3 DNA sequence: TGTGCCAGCCGAAAGGACAGGGGCTCCTACGAGCAGTACTTC. Translation gives CASRKDRGSYEQYF. Drawing the rest from reference TRBV18 and TRBJ2-7, the complete variable domain is NAGVMQNPRHLVRRRGQEARLRCSPMKGHSHVYWYRQLPEEGLKFMVYLQKENIIDESGMPKERFSAEFPKEGPSILRIQQVVRGDSAAYFCASRKDRGSYEQYFGPGTRLTVT.

This clonotype was seen many times. The chain couples TRBV29-1 to TRBJ2-1, with D maybe TRBD1 (5 bases). Trimming took 6 bases from V and 8 from J, leaving 17 bases between them. CDR1 SQVTM and CDR2 ANQGSEA come from the germline V gene. The CDR3 has 13 residues. CDR3 nucleotides: TGCAGCGTCCCATTGGGGCAGTTGGATGAGCAGTTCTTC. Translation: CSVPLGQLDEQFF.

The chain is built from TRBV19 and TRBJ1-5; 7 nucleotides align to TRBD1. V lost 1 base and J lost 1; bases outside the gene matches: 7. Germline CDR1 LNHDA, CDR2 SQIVND (reference sequence). There are 17 residues in the CDR3. The CDR3 region has the DNA TGTGCCAGTAGTATAGGTTCCCCCAGGGGGAGCAATCAGCCCCAGCATTTT. Amino acids: CASSIGSPRGSNQPQHF.

This clonotype occurred a few times. V usage is TRBV10-3 and J usage is TRBJ1-1; maybe TRBD1 (5 bases). CDR1 and CDR2 (germline): ENHRY, SYGVKD. This CDR3 contains 13 residues. Trimming took off 5 bases at V and 6 bases at J, with 13 bases between the two ends. The CDR3 nucleotides are TGTGCCATCAGTACCCCTTGGGGGGCTGAAGCTTTCTTT. It codes for CAISTPWGAEAFF.

The chain has TRBV18 and TRBJ1-2; 9 bases agree with TRBD1. The length of the CDR3 is 14 residues. V was pared by 3 bases and J by 3 bases, with 2 bases of the junction left unmatched. Germline CDR1 reads KGHSH; CDR2 reads LQKENI. CDR3 region: CASSPRDRDYGYTF. The CDR3 nucleotides are TGTGCCAGCTCACCCCGGGACAGGGACTATGGCTACACCTTC.

This clonotype was counted ten times or more. The chain couples TRBV4-1 to TRBJ2-5; D uncertain. This CDR3 spans 15 amino acids. Trimming took 0 bases from V and 4 from J, leaving 12 bases between them. Looked up from germline, CDR1 is MGHRA and CDR2 is YSYEKL. In DNA form, the CDR3 reads TGCGCCAGCAGCCAAGATATGACGGCTCGAGAGACCCAGTACTTC. This codes for CASSQDMTARETQYF.

This clonotype was found a few times. The chain employs TRBV3-1 and TRBJ2-2; a weak D match, TRBD1 (5 bases). CDR1 and CDR2 (germline): LGHDT, YNNKEL (reference sequence). Trimming removed 0 bases from V and 6 bases from J, with 11 bases in between. CDR3 size: 15 residues. The CDR3 region has the DNA TGTGCCAGCAGCCAAGAGATCAGGGCGGCCGGGGAGCTGTTTTTT. It specifies CASSQEIRAAGELFF.

V and J are TRBV5-4 and TRBJ1-4, with D perhaps TRBD1 (6 bases). This CDR3 has 16 amino acids. V was pared by 4 bases and J by 0 bases, with 13 bases between. Germline V gives CDR1 SGHNT, CDR2 YYREEE (reference sequence). CDR3 nucleotide sequence: TGTGCCAGCAGCATAGGACAGCAGGCAACTAATGAAAAACTGTTTTTT. The encoded protein is CASSIGQQATNEKLFF.

This clonotype has just a few counts. The CDR3 bases are TGTGCCTGGGCGGGACTAGCCGAAGAGACCCAGTACTTC. It codes for CAWAGLAEETQYF. V usage is TRBV30 and J usage is TRBJ2-5; 9 bases are a match to TRBD2. In germline, CDR1 is GTSNPN, CDR2 SVGIG (reference sequence). With V trimmed by 5 bases and J by 3 bases, 4 bases remained unmatched. The CDR3 consists of 13 residues.

This clonotype was detected a few times. Here the CDR3 DNA reads TGTGCCAGCTCATCGGGACGACAGAACTATGGCTACACCTTC. Amino acids: CASSSGRQNYGYTF. The chain couples TRBV18 to TRBJ1-2; a possible D gene is TRBD1 (5 bases). V lost 5 bases and J 2 bases, leaving 12 bases between the germline ends. The CDR3 is 14 residues long. CDR1 is KGHSH and CDR2 is LQKENI in the germline V gene.

On this clonotype itself: Its ends do not fully match the called genes, so a read error is possible. The chain is built from TRBV12-3 or TRBV12-4 and TRBJ2-2, with D possibly matching TRBD2 (6 bases). This CDR3 has 15 amino acids. The CDR3 DNA reads TGTGCCAGCAGATTAGCGGAGCGGAACACCGGGGAGCTGTTTTTT. Its translation is CASRLAERNTGELFF.

The CDR3 DNA sequence: TGTGCCAGCAGCTCCACCGGGACTAGCCCAGTCGAGCAGTTCTTC. Its protein is CASSSTGTSPVEQFF. The chain uses TRBV11-2 and TRBJ2-1, with TRBD2 identical over 9 bases. CDR3 size: 15 residues. The trim removed 4 bases at V and 10 bases at J, leaving 11 bases unmatched. Germline loops: CDR1 SGHAT, CDR2 FQNNGV.

This clonotype was seen repeatedly, ten times or more. The genes are TRBV6-5 and TRBJ2-7; no reliable D call. Germline CDR1 MNHEY, CDR2 SVGAGI. V lost 0 bases, J lost 3 bases, and 12 bases lay in between. CDR3 length equals 15 residues. The CDR3 DNA follows: TGTGCCAGCAGTTACTCCCTCCGGGCTTACTACGAGCAGTACTTC. It specifies CASSYSLRAYYEQYF.